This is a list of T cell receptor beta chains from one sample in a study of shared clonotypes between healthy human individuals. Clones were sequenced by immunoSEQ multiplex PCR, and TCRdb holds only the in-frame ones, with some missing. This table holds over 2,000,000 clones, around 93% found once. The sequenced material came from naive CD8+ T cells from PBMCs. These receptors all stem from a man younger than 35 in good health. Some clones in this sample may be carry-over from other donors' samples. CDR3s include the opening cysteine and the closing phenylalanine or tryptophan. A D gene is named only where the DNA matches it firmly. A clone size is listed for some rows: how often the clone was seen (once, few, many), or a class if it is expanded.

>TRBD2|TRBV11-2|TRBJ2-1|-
TGTGCCAGCAGCTTAGATGCCCTCCTAGCGGGGGGATACAATGAGCAGTTCTTC
CASSLDALLAGGYNEQFF
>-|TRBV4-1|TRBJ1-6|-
TGCGCCAGCAGCCAAGAAACCTTCGGGGATTCACCCCTCCACTTT
CASSQETFGDSPLHF
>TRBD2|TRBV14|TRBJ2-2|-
TGTGCCAGCAGCTCGGTAGCGGGAGCGGACACCGGGGAGCTGTTTTTT
CASSSVAGADTGELFF
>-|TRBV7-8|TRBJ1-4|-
TGTGCCAGCAGCTTACGTCCAGGGAATGAAAAACTGTTTTTT
CASSLRPGNEKLFF
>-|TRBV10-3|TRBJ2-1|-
TGTGCCATCAGTGAGGATAATACTCCCTACAATGAGCAGTTCTTC
CAISEDNTPYNEQFF
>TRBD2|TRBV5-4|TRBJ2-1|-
TGTGCCAGCAGCTTGGGTTCGACTAGCGGGATAAACTACAATGAGCAGTTCTTC
CASSLGSTSGINYNEQFF
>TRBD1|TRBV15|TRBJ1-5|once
TGTGCCACCAGGATACAGGGGGCGGATCAGCCCCAGCATTTT
CATRIQGADQPQHF
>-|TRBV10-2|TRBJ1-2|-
TGCGCCAGCAGTGAGTTCCGGGCCGATGGCTACACCTTC
CASSEFRADGYTF
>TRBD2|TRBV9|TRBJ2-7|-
TGTGCCAGCAGTGACCAACTAGCGGGACCTACCTACGAGCAGTACTTC
CASSDQLAGPTYEQYF
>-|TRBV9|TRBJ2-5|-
TGTGCCAGCAGCGTAGCTTACAGGGTCCAAGAGACCCAGTACTTC
CASSVAYRVQETQYF
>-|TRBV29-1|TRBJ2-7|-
TGCAGCGTAGGACAAAGCTCCTACGAGCAGTACTTC
CSVGQSSYEQYF
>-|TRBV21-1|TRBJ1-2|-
TGTGCCAGCAGCCGACAGCGAGGCTTGGGCTACACCTTC
CASSRQRGLGYTF
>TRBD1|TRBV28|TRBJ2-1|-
TGTGCCAGCATTTCCGGGACAGGGGCTTACAATGAGCAGTTCTTC
CASISGTGAYNEQFF
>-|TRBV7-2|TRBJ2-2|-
TGTGCCAGCAGCTTACGTCAGAGACTGGGTCGCACCGGGGAGCTGTTTTTT
CASSLRQRLGRTGELFF
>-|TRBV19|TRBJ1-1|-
TGTGCCAGTAGTATATCCCCAGGTTCGGGCACTGAAGCTTTCTTT
CASSISPGSGTEAFF
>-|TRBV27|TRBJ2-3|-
TGTGCCAGCAGTCCCCTCAAAACCGGGGGAACAGATACGCAGTATTTT
CASSPLKTGGTDTQYF
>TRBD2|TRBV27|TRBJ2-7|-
TGTGCCAGCAGTACTAGCGGGAGATCCTACGAGCAGTACTTC
CASSTSGRSYEQYF
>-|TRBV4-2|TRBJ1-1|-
TGTGCCAGCAGCCAACCGGTAGGAGGGAGAATGAACACTGAAGCTTTCTTT
CASSQPVGGRMNTEAFF
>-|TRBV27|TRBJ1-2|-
TGTGCCAGCAGTTTATCCCCACAGGTCTATGGCTACACCTTC
CASSLSPQVYGYTF
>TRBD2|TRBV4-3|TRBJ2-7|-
TGCGCCAGCAGCCAAGGAATAGCGGGAGTAAAAAAATCCTACGAGCAGTACTTC
CASSQGIAGVKKSYEQYF
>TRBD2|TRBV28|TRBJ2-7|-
TGTGCCAGCAATGACGGGAGGCTCTCCTACGAGCAGTACTTC
CASNDGRLSYEQYF
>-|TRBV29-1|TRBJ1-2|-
TGCAGCGTGAACCTAGCAGGGTTCAACTATGGCTACACCTTC
CSVNLAGFNYGYTF
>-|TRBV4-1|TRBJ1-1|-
TGCGCCAGCAGCCAACTGACTCATGATGAAGCTTTCTTT
CASSQLTHDEAFF
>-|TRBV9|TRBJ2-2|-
TGTGCCAGCAGGGGCCGGAACACCGGGGAGCTGTTTTTT
CASRGRNTGELFF
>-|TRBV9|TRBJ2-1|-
TGTGCCAGCAGCGTAGGGGGGGTAAATGAGCAGTTCTTC
CASSVGGVNEQFF
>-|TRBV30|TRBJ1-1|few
TGTGCCTGGAGTATCCGGAACACTGAAGCTTTCTTT
CAWSIRNTEAFF
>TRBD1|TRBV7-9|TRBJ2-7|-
TGTGCCAGCAGCCGGACAGGGGCCTCCTACGAGCAGTACTTC
CASSRTGASYEQYF
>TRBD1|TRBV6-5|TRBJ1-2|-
TGTGCCAGCAAAACCCAGGGGGCACGGTATGGCTACACCTTC
CASKTQGARYGYTF
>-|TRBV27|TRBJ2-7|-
TGTGCCAGCAGTTCTCATCCTCCTAGCTCCTACGAGCAGTACTTC
CASSSHPPSSYEQYF
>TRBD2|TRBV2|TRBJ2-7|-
TGTGCCAGCAATCCGCCCTCTGCGGGAGACGCCTACGAGCAGTACTTC
CASNPPSAGDAYEQYF
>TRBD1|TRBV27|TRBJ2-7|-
TGTGCCAGCAGTTCACCGCGGACAGGGCTTGGCTACGAGCAGTACTTC
CASSSPRTGLGYEQYF
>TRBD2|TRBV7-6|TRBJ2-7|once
TGTGCCAGCAGCCCTCGGGAGGGGTACGAGCAGTACTTC
CASSPREGYEQYF
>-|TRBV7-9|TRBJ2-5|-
TGTGCCAGCATGGCGGCTAGTTGGGAGACCCAGTACTTC
CASMAASWETQYF
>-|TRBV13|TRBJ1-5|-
TGTGCCAGCAGCTTAAGTTCGGCAGGGAGGGAGCCCCAGCATTTT
CASSLSSAGREPQHF
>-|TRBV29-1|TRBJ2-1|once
TGCAGCGTGGTCGACCGTTTTTCGGGGCGTTACAATGAGCAGTTCTTC
CSVVDRFSGRYNEQFF
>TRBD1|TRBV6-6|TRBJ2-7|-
TGTGCCAGCAGAGCCGGACAGGGTTCCTACGAGCAGTACTTC
CASRAGQGSYEQYF
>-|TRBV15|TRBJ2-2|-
TGTGCCACCAGCACCAAGGGGGTCGGCACCGGGGAGCTGTTTTTT
CATSTKGVGTGELFF
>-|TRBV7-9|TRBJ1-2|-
TGTGCCAGCAGCTTAGGCGGGGGCTACACCTTC
CASSLGGGYTF
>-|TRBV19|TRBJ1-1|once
TGTGCCAGTAGTCCAACACTGAACACTGAAGCTTTCTTT
CASSPTLNTEAFF
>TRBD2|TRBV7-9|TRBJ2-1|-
TGTGCCAGCAGCCGGGAGGCGGGCGATGAGCAGTTCTTC
CASSREAGDEQFF
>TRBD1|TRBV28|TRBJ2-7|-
TGTGCCAGCAGTCTTCGACAGGGGAACTACGAGCAGTACTTC
CASSLRQGNYEQYF
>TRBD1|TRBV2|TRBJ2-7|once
TGTGCCAGCAGTGCATCGACAGGGCACGAGCAGTACTTC
CASSASTGHEQYF
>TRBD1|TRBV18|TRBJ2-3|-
TGTGCCAGCTCTCCCCGGGACAGGGGTACAGATACGCAGTATTTT
CASSPRDRGTDTQYF
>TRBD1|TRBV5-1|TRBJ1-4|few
TGCGCCAGCAGCTTCCGGGACAGGGATAATGAAAAACTGTTTTTT
CASSFRDRDNEKLFF
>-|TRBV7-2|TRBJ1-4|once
TGTGCCAGCAGCCCAGGGACGCTTCGTGCTGGAGAAAAACTGTTTTTT
CASSPGTLRAGEKLFF
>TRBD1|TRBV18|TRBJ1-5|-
TGTGCCAGCTCACTAACAGGGGCTAGCAATCAGCCCCAGCATTTT
CASSLTGASNQPQHF
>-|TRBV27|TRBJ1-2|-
TGTGCCAGCAGTCCCCGACAGGTTGGTGGCTACACCTTC
CASSPRQVGGYTF
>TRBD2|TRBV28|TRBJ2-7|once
TGTGCCAGCAGCCCCGGGACTAGCGGAAACACCTACGAGCAGTACTTC
CASSPGTSGNTYEQYF